The rows below give T cell receptor beta chains drawn from one sample of a study of vaccination effects on CD4 cells after COVID-19. Their antigen targets remain unknown. The method was immunoSEQ multiplex PCR; TCRdb's version includes in-frame clones alone and lacks a portion of them. Here the sample spans tens of thousands of clones, 80% to 90% being singletons. This specimen was CD4+ T cells from PBMCs cultured with HCoV-229E spike peptides, taken before COVID-19 vaccination. These receptors originate from a human donor who received a COVID-19 vaccine. Each CDR3 is given with its conserved first and last residue. The order of the fields is J gene, D gene, clone size, V gene, CDR3 protein, CDR3 DNA. A D gene is named only where the DNA matches it firmly. Clone size is stated in some rows and not others, as once, few, many or a class when expanded.

J gene: TRBJ1-1; D gene: -; clone size: -; V gene: TRBV12-3/TRBV12-4; CDR3 protein: CASSSTVNTEAFF; CDR3 DNA: TGTGCCAGCAGTTCTACAGTAAACACTGAAGCTTTCTTT
J gene: TRBJ2-2; D gene: -; clone size: -; V gene: TRBV7-3; CDR3 protein: CASSLTLASNTGELFF; CDR3 DNA: TGTGCCAGCAGCTTAACGTTAGCGTCTAACACCGGGGAGCTGTTTTTT
J gene: TRBJ1-1; D gene: -; clone size: -; V gene: TRBV12-3/TRBV12-4; CDR3 protein: CASSRNEGGEAFF; CDR3 DNA: TGTGCCAGCAGCAGGAACGAGGGGGGTGAAGCTTTCTTT
J gene: TRBJ2-2; D gene: TRBD2; clone size: -; V gene: TRBV5-1; CDR3 protein: CASSQTGLALAGELFF; CDR3 DNA: TGCGCCAGCAGCCAGACGGGACTAGCGTTAGCCGGGGAGCTGTTTTTT
J gene: TRBJ1-3; D gene: -; clone size: once; V gene: TRBV29-1; CDR3 protein: CSVDLTGYSGNTIYF; CDR3 DNA: TGCAGCGTTGACCTGACAGGCTACTCTGGAAACACCATATATTTT
J gene: TRBJ1-2; D gene: TRBD1; clone size: -; V gene: TRBV6-5; CDR3 protein: CASATGTGYYGYTF; CDR3 DNA: TGTGCCAGCGCCACCGGGACAGGGTACTATGGCTACACCTTC
J gene: TRBJ2-5; D gene: -; clone size: -; V gene: TRBV4-1; CDR3 protein: CASSQTGQETQYF; CDR3 DNA: TGCGCCAGCAGCCAGACCGGCCAAGAGACCCAGTACTTC
J gene: TRBJ1-4; D gene: -; clone size: -; V gene: TRBV15; CDR3 protein: CATSGNNEKLFF; CDR3 DNA: TGTGCCACCAGCGGGAATAATGAAAAACTGTTTTTT
J gene: TRBJ2-5; D gene: -; clone size: once; V gene: TRBV7-2; CDR3 protein: CASSLGLWETQYF; CDR3 DNA: TGTGCCAGCAGCCTAGGGCTTTGGGAGACCCAGTACTTC
J gene: TRBJ1-2; D gene: -; clone size: -; V gene: TRBV14; CDR3 protein: CASSQGTASRGYTF; CDR3 DNA: TGTGCCAGCAGCCAAGGGACAGCCTCTCGAGGCTACACCTTC
J gene: TRBJ1-4; D gene: TRBD1; clone size: -; V gene: TRBV2; CDR3 protein: CASTGPRGQGVF; CDR3 DNA: TGTGCCAGCACTGGTCCCCGTGGACAGGGGGTTTTT
J gene: TRBJ2-3; D gene: TRBD2; clone size: once; V gene: TRBV5-1; CDR3 protein: CASSLASGGTDTQYF; CDR3 DNA: TGCGCCAGCAGCTTGGCTAGCGGGGGAACAGATACGCAGTATTTT
J gene: TRBJ2-2; D gene: TRBD2; clone size: -; V gene: TRBV25-1; CDR3 protein: CASSEGGGAVFF; CDR3 DNA: TGTGCCAGCAGTGAAGGCGGGGGGGCGGTGTTTTTT
J gene: TRBJ1-1; D gene: -; clone size: few; V gene: TRBV2; CDR3 protein: CASSAHVSASYTEAFF; CDR3 DNA: TGTGCCAGCAGTGCTCATGTCTCAGCTTCCTACACTGAAGCTTTCTTT
J gene: TRBJ2-5; D gene: -; clone size: -; V gene: TRBV24-1; CDR3 protein: CATSDGQETQYF; CDR3 DNA: TGTGCCACCAGTGATGGCCAAGAGACCCAGTACTTC
J gene: TRBJ1-5; D gene: -; clone size: -; V gene: TRBV5-6; CDR3 protein: CASNRRGSNQPQHF; CDR3 DNA: TGTGCCAGCAACCGACGAGGGAGCAATCAGCCCCAGCATTTT
J gene: TRBJ2-5; D gene: -; clone size: once; V gene: TRBV6-5; CDR3 protein: CASSPWTGKETQYF; CDR3 DNA: TGTGCCAGCAGTCCTTGGACCGGAAAAGAGACCCAGTACTTC
J gene: TRBJ1-2; D gene: -; clone size: -; V gene: TRBV5-1; CDR3 protein: CASSSDTTETGYTF; CDR3 DNA: TGCGCCAGCAGCTCCGATACAACAGAAACTGGCTACACCTTC
J gene: TRBJ2-3; D gene: TRBD2; clone size: -; V gene: TRBV10-3; CDR3 protein: CAISPGTSGSTDTQYF; CDR3 DNA: TGTGCCATCAGTCCCGGGACTAGCGGTAGCACAGATACGCAGTATTTT
J gene: TRBJ1-2; D gene: TRBD1; clone size: -; V gene: TRBV5-1; CDR3 protein: CASSLARGQDYGYTF; CDR3 DNA: TGCGCCAGCAGCTTGGCCAGGGGGCAAGACTATGGCTACACCTTC
J gene: TRBJ2-5; D gene: TRBD1; clone size: once; V gene: TRBV6-2/TRBV6-3; CDR3 protein: CASSYPSRTGDRETQYF; CDR3 DNA: TGTGCCAGCAGTTACCCCTCGCGGACAGGGGATAGAGAGACCCAGTACTTC
J gene: TRBJ1-5; D gene: -; clone size: -; V gene: TRBV19; CDR3 protein: CASSVQWAARVYSNQPQHF; CDR3 DNA: TGTGCCAGTAGTGTCCAGTGGGCCGCACGAGTTTATAGCAATCAGCCCCAGCATTTT
J gene: TRBJ1-3; D gene: TRBD1; clone size: few; V gene: TRBV2; CDR3 protein: CASRTGFSGNTIYF; CDR3 DNA: TGTGCCAGCCGGACAGGCTTCTCTGGAAACACCATATATTTT
J gene: TRBJ1-1; D gene: -; clone size: once; V gene: TRBV7-9; CDR3 protein: CASSLNLQNTEAFF; CDR3 DNA: TGTGCCAGCAGCTTAAACTTACAGAACACTGAAGCTTTCTTT
J gene: TRBJ2-2; D gene: TRBD1; clone size: -; V gene: TRBV27; CDR3 protein: CASSLLGEGTGPGELFF; CDR3 DNA: TGTGCCAGCAGTTTATTAGGCGAGGGGACAGGGCCCGGGGAGCTGTTTTTT
J gene: TRBJ1-2; D gene: TRBD1; clone size: few; V gene: TRBV10-2; CDR3 protein: CASSEVGTVTNYGYTF; CDR3 DNA: TGCGCCAGCAGTGAGGTGGGGACAGTCACTAACTATGGCTACACCTTC
J gene: TRBJ2-2; D gene: -; clone size: -; V gene: TRBV24-1; CDR3 protein: CATSDFGVAGELFF; CDR3 DNA: TGTGCCACCAGTGATTTCGGGGTGGCCGGGGAGCTGTTTTTT
J gene: TRBJ2-4; D gene: TRBD1; clone size: -; V gene: TRBV2; CDR3 protein: CASSPGQGALAKNIQYF; CDR3 DNA: TGTGCCAGCAGTCCTGGACAGGGGGCTCTAGCCAAAAACATTCAGTACTTC
J gene: TRBJ2-2; D gene: -; clone size: -; V gene: TRBV28; CDR3 protein: CASTRQGRGYTGELFF; CDR3 DNA: TGTGCCAGCACTAGACAGGGGAGGGGCTACACCGGGGAGCTGTTTTTT
J gene: TRBJ2-2; D gene: TRBD1; clone size: -; V gene: TRBV7-6; CDR3 protein: CASSFGTGERSGELFF; CDR3 DNA: TGTGCCAGCAGCTTCGGGACAGGGGAGAGGAGCGGGGAGCTGTTTTTT
J gene: TRBJ2-3; D gene: TRBD1; clone size: -; V gene: TRBV5-1; CDR3 protein: CASSQDRVETDTQYF; CDR3 DNA: TGCGCCAGCAGCCAGGACAGGGTGGAAACAGATACGCAGTATTTT
J gene: TRBJ2-2; D gene: -; clone size: few; V gene: TRBV21-1; CDR3 protein: CASSNGTANTGELFF; CDR3 DNA: TGTGCCAGCAGCAACGGGACAGCGAACACCGGGGAGCTGTTTTTT
J gene: TRBJ1-2; D gene: -; clone size: -; V gene: TRBV7-8; CDR3 protein: CASSLAQEAQGDGYTF; CDR3 DNA: TGTGCCAGCAGCTTAGCGCAGGAGGCTCAAGGCGATGGCTACACCTTC
J gene: TRBJ2-2; D gene: TRBD1; clone size: -; V gene: TRBV9; CDR3 protein: CASSVGDRSRGVVLFF; CDR3 DNA: TGTGCCAGCAGCGTAGGGGACAGGTCACGGGGTGTCGTGCTGTTTTTT
J gene: TRBJ2-4; D gene: -; clone size: -; V gene: TRBV18; CDR3 protein: CASSPGVPRGKNIQYF; CDR3 DNA: TGTGCCAGCTCACCGGGGGTGCCAAGGGGCAAAAACATTCAGTACTTC
J gene: TRBJ2-2; D gene: -; clone size: -; V gene: TRBV6-6; CDR3 protein: CASSYSRGPGELFF; CDR3 DNA: TGTGCCAGCAGTTACTCGAGGGGCCCCGGGGAGCTGTTTTTT
J gene: TRBJ1-4; D gene: TRBD1; clone size: few; V gene: TRBV5-1; CDR3 protein: CASSRGQGPTNEKLFF; CDR3 DNA: TGCGCCAGCAGCAGAGGACAGGGGCCAACTAATGAAAAACTGTTTTTT
J gene: TRBJ1-4; D gene: -; clone size: -; V gene: TRBV5-5; CDR3 protein: CASSLGSSVSGNEKLFF; CDR3 DNA: TGTGCCAGCAGCTTAGGGTCGAGTGTTTCTGGTAATGAAAAACTGTTTTTT
J gene: TRBJ1-1; D gene: -; clone size: -; V gene: TRBV24-1; CDR3 protein: CATSQGSTGNTEAFF; CDR3 DNA: TGTGCCACCAGTCAAGGCTCGACAGGGAACACTGAAGCTTTCTTT
J gene: TRBJ2-1; D gene: TRBD1; clone size: -; V gene: TRBV7-3; CDR3 protein: CASSLTVLTGGRNEQFF; CDR3 DNA: TGTGCCAGCAGCTTAACGGTCTTAACAGGGGGCCGCAATGAGCAGTTCTTC
J gene: TRBJ2-3; D gene: TRBD2; clone size: -; V gene: TRBV5-1; CDR3 protein: CASSLIPSGSTDTQYF; CDR3 DNA: TGCGCCAGCAGCTTGATCCCTAGCGGATCCACAGATACGCAGTATTTT
J gene: TRBJ1-5; D gene: -; clone size: -; V gene: TRBV25-1; CDR3 protein: CASSPGGGNQPQHF; CDR3 DNA: TGTGCCAGCAGCCCCGGGGGGGGCAATCAGCCCCAGCATTTT
J gene: TRBJ2-3; D gene: TRBD1; clone size: -; V gene: TRBV5-1; CDR3 protein: CASSQRTGGTDTQYF; CDR3 DNA: TGCGCCAGCAGCCAGAGGACAGGGGGCACAGATACGCAGTATTTT
J gene: TRBJ1-2; D gene: -; clone size: few; V gene: TRBV7-2; CDR3 protein: CASSYGQTTGGYTF; CDR3 DNA: TGTGCCAGCAGCTATGGACAGACCACGGGTGGCTACACCTTC
J gene: TRBJ1-2; D gene: -; clone size: -; V gene: TRBV5-1; CDR3 protein: CASSLDDSLYGYTF; CDR3 DNA: TGCGCCAGCAGCTTGGATGACAGTCTCTATGGCTACACCTTC
J gene: TRBJ1-1; D gene: -; clone size: -; V gene: TRBV6-2/TRBV6-3; CDR3 protein: CASSFTNTEAFF; CDR3 DNA: TGTGCCAGCAGTTTCACGAACACTGAAGCTTTCTTT